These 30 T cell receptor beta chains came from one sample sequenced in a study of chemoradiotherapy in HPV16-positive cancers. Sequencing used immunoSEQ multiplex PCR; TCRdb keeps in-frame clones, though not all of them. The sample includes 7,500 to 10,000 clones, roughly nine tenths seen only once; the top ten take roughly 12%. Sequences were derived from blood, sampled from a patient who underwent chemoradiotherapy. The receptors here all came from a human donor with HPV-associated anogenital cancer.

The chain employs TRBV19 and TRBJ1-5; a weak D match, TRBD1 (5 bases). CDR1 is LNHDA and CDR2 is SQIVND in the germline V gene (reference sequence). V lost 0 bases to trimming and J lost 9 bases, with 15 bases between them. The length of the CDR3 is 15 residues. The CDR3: CASSIDPRADPPQHF. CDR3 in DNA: TGTGCCAGTAGTATAGATCCCAGGGCCGACCCGCCCCAGCATTTT.

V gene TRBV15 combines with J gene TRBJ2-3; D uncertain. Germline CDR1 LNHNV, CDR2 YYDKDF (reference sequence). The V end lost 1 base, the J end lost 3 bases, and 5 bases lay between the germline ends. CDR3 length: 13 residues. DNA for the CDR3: TGTGCCACCAGCAGAGTGGAAACAGATACGCAGTATTTT. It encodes CATSRVETDTQYF.

The CDR3 sequence: CASSSTTSGGGETQYF. The CDR3 nucleotides are TGCGCCAGCAGCTCGACTACTAGCGGGGGAGGGGAGACGCAGTATTTT. This rearrangement joins TRBV5-1 to TRBJ2-3; 11 positions agree with TRBD2. The CDR3 length is 16 residues. From germline, CDR1 is SGHRS and CDR2 YFSETQ. The J segment lost 9 bases and the V segment lost 3 bases, leaving 12 bases of the junction unmatched. The whole variable domain, remainder taken from reference TRBV5-1 and TRBJ2-3, is KAGVTQTPRYLIKTRGQQVTLSCSPISGHRSVSWYQQTPGQGLQFLFEYFSETQRNKGNFPGRFSGRQFSNSRSEMNVSTLELGDSALYLCASSSTTSGGGETQYFGPGTRLTVL.

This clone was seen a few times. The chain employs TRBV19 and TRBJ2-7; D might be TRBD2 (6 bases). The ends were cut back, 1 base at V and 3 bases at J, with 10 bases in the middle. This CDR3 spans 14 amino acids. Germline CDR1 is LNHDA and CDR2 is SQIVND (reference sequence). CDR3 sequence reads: CASSIAGGNYEQYV. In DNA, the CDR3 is TGTGCCAGTAGTATAGCTGGGGGGAACTACGAGCAGTACGTC.

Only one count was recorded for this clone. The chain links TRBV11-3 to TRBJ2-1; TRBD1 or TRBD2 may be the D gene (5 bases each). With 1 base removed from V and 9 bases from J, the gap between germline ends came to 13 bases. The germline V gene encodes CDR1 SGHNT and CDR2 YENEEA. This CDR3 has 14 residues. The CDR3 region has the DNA TGTGCCAGCAGCTTAGGGGGGTCGTGGGGTGAGCAGTTCTTC. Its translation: CASSLGGSWGEQFF.

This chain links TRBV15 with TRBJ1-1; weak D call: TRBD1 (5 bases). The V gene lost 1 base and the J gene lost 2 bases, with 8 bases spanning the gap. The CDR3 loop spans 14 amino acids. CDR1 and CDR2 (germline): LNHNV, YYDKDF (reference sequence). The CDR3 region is CATSRGQTNTEAFF. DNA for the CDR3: TGTGCCACCAGCAGAGGACAGACCAACACTGAAGCTTTCTTT.

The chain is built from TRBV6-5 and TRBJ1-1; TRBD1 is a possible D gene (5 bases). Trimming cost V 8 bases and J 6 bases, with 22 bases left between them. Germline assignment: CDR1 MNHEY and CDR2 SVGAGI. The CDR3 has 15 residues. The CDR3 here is CASPPGQYGDPEAFF. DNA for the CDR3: TGTGCCAGCCCTCCAGGACAATACGGCGACCCTGAAGCTTTCTTT.

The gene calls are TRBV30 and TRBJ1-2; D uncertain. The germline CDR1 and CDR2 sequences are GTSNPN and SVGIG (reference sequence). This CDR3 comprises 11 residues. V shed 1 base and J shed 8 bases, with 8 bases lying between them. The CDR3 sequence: CAWSAGWGYTF. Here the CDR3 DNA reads TGTGCCTGGAGTGCCGGATGGGGCTACACCTTC.

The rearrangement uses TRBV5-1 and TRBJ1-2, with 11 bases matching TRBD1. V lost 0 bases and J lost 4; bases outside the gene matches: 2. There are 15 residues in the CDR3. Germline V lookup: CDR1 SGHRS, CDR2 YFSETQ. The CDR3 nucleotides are TGCGCCAGCAGCTTGGAGGGACAGGGGGTCTATGGCTACACCTTC. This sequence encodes CASSLEGQGVYGYTF.

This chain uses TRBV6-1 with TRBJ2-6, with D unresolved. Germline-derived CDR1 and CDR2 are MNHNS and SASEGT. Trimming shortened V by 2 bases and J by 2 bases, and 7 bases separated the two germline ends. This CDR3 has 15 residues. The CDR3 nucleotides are TGTGCCAGCAGTGAAAGAGGTACTGGGGCCAACGTCCTGACTTTC. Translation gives CASSERGTGANVLTF.

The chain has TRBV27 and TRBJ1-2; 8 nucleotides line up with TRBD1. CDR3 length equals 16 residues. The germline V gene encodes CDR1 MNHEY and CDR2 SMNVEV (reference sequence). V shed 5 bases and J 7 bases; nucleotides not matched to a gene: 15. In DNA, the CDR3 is TGTGCCAGCAGTCACCTCCTCGGACAGGGTTGGAGTGGCTACACCTTC. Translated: CASSHLLGQGWSGYTF.

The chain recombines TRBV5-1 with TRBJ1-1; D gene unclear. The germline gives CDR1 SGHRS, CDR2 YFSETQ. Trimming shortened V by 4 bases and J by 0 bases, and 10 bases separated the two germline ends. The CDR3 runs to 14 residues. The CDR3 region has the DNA TGCGCCAGCAGCAGCGGAGATATGAACACTGAAGCTTTCTTT. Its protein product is CASSSGDMNTEAFF.

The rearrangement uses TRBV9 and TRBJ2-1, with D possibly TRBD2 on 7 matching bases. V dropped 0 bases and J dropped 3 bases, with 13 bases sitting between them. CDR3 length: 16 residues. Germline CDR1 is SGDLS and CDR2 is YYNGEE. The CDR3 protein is CASSVVGGGHYNEQFF. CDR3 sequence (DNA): TGTGCCAGCAGCGTAGTTGGGGGGGGGCACTACAATGAGCAGTTCTTC.

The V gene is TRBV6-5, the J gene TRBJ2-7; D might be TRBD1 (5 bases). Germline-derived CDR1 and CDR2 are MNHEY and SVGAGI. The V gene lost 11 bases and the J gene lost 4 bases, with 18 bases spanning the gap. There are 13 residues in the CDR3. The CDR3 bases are TGTGCCTCTCAGGCGACAGAGAAGTACGAGCAGTACTTC. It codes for CASQATEKYEQYF.

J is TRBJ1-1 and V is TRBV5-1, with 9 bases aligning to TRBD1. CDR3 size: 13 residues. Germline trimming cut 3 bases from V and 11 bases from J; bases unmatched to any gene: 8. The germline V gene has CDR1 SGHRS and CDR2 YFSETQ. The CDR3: CASSSLTGGIAFF. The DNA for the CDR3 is TGCGCCAGCAGCTCACTAACAGGGGGCATCGCTTTCTTT.

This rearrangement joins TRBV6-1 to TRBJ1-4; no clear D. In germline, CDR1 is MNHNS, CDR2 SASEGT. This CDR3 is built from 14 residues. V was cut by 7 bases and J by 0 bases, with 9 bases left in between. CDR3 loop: CASTYSATNEKLFF. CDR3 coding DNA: TGTGCCAGCACCTACTCAGCAACTAATGAAAAACTGTTTTTT.

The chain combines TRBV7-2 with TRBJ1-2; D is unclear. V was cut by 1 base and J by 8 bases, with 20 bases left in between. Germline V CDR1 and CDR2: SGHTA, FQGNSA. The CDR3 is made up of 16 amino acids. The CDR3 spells CASSLGSWVAGGGYTF. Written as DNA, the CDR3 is TGTGCCAGCAGCTTAGGGTCTTGGGTCGCTGGAGGGGGCTACACCTTC.

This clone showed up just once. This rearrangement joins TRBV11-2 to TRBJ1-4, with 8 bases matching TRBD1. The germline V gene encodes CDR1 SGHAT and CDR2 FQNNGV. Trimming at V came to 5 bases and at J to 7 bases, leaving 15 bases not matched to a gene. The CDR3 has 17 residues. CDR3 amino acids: CASSLIPGTGLPEKLFF. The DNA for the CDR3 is TGTGCCAGCAGCCTCATCCCCGGGACAGGCCTACCTGAAAAACTGTTTTTT.

CDR3 bases: TGTGCCAGCAGCAAAGAGGGGGACTTGAACACTGAAGCTTTCTTT. It translates to CASSKEGDLNTEAFF. This sequence joins TRBV21-1 and TRBJ1-1. TRBV21-1 corresponds to a pseudogene. The CDR3 is 15 amino acids.

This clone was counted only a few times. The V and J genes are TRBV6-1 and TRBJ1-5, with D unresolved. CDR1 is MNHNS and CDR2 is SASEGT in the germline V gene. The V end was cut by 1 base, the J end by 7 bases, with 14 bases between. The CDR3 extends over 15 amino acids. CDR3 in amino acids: CASSEDGRARQPQHF. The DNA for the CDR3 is TGTGCCAGCAGTGAAGATGGGAGGGCGCGCCAGCCCCAGCATTTT.

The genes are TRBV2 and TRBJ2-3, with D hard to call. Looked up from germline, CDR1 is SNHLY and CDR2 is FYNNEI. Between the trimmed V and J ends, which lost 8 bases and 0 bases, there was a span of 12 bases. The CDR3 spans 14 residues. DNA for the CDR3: TGTGCCAGCCAGTCTCCTACAAGCACAGATACGCAGTATTTT. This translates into CASQSPTSTDTQYF.

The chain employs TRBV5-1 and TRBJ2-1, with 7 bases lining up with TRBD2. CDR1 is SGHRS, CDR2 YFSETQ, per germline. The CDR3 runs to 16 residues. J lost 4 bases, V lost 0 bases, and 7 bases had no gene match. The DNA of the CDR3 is TGCGCCAGCAGCTTGGCGGGGGGAAACACTTACAATGAGCAGTTCTTC. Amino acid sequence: CASSLAGGNTYNEQFF.

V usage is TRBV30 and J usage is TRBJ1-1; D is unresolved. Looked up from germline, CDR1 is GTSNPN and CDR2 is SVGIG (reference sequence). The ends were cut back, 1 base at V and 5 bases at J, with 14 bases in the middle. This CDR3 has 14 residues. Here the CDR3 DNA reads TGTGCCTGGAGTGGGGAATACGCGCAGACTGAAGCTTTCTTT. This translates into CAWSGEYAQTEAFF.

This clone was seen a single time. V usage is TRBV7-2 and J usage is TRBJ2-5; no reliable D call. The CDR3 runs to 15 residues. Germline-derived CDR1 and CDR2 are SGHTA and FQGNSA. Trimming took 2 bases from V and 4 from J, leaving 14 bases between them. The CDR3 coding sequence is TGTGCCAGCAGCTTAAGGTCAGCAGTCCGAGAGACCCAGTACTTC. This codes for CASSLRSAVRETQYF.

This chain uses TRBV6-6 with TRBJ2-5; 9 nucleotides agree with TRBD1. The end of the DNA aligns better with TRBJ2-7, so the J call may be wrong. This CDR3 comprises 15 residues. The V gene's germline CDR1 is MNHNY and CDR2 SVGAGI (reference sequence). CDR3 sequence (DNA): TGTGCCAGCAGGGGCCGGGACAGGGATCACAACGAGCAGTACTTC. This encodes CASRGRDRDHNEQYF.

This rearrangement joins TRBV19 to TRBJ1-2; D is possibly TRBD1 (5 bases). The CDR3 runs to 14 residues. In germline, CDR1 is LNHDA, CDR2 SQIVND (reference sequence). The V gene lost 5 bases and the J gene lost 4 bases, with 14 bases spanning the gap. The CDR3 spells CASSSQDSLYGYTF. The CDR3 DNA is TGTGCCAGTAGTTCCCAAGACAGTCTCTATGGCTACACCTTC.

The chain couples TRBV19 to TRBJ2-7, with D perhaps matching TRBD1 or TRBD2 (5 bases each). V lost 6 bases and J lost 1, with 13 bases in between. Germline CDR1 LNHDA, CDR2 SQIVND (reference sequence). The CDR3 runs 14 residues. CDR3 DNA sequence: TGTGCCAGTAGCCTAGAGGGGCGGTCCTACGAGCAGTACTTC. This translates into CASSLEGRSYEQYF.

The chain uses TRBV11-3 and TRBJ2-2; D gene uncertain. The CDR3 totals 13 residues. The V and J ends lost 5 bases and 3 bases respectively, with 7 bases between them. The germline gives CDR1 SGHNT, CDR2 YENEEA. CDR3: CASSLPDTGELFF. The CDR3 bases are TGTGCCAGCAGCCTACCAGACACCGGGGAGCTGTTTTTT.

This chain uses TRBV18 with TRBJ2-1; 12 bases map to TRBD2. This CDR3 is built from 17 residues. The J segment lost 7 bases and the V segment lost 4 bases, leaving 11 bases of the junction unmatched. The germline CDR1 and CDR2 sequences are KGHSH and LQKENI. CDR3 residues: CASSRTGTSGLGNEQFF. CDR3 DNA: TGTGCCAGCTCACGCACTGGGACTAGCGGGCTGGGGAATGAGCAGTTCTTC.

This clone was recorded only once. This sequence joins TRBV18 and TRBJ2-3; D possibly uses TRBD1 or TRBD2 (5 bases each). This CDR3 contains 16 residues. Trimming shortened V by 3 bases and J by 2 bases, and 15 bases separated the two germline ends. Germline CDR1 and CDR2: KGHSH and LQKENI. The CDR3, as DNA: TGTGCCAGCTCACCCTGGGACCAATCCTACACAGATACGCAGTATTTT. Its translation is CASSPWDQSYTDTQYF.